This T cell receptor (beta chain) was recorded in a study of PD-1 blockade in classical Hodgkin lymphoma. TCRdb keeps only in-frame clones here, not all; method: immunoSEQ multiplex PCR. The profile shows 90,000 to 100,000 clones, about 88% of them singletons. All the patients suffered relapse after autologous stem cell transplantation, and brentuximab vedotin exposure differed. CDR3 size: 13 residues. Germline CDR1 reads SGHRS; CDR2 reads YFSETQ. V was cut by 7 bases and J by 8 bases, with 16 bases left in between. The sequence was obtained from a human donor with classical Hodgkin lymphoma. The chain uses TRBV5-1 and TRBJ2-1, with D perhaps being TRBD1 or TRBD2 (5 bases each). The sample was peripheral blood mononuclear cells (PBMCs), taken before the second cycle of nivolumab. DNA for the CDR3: TGCGCCAGCTATAGCTCGCTGGGGGATGAGCAGTTCTTC. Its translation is CASYSSLGDEQFF.